A single sample gave rise to the 5 T cell receptor beta chains below, sequenced in a study of blood T cell repertoires in COVID-19. Some clones are missing from TCRdb's copy, which holds only in-frame ones; the method was immunoSEQ multiplex PCR. Found here are about 180,000 clones, 86% of them singletons; the top ten hold 8% to 10%. The specimen was PBMCs or T cells enriched from blood (not recorded which). The receptors come from a woman in her twenties or thirties who had recovered from COVID-19.

V usage is TRBV5-1 and J usage is TRBJ2-2; 10 bases line up with TRBD2. CDR3 length: 19 residues. With 2 bases clipped from V and 6 bases from J, the junction kept 16 bases outside the gene matches. In germline, CDR1 is SGHRS, CDR2 YFSETQ. For the CDR3, the DNA is TGCGCCAGCAGCTTCGGGGCCTTATCAGCGGGAGGGTTGTCCGGGGAGCTGTTTTTT. Its translation is CASSFGALSAGGLSGELFF.

The V and J genes are TRBV6-1 and TRBJ2-7, with D uncertain. Per the germline V gene, CDR1 is MNHNS and CDR2 is SASEGT. Trimming shortened V by 3 bases and J by 0 bases, and 12 bases separated the two germline ends. The CDR3 runs 15 residues. CDR3 loop: CASSDESTASYEQYF. CDR3 nucleotide sequence: TGTGCCAGCAGTGACGAGAGTACAGCCTCCTACGAGCAGTACTTC.

The chain joins TRBV21-1 to TRBJ2-5; the table's D call TRBD1 went unverified against the DNA. TRBV21-1 is designated a pseudogene. The CDR3 totals 15 residues. CDR3 DNA: TGTGCCAGCAGCGCCCGACGGGACAGGGAAGAGACCCAGTACTTC. Amino acid sequence: CASSARRDREETQYF.

The chain joins TRBV13 to TRBJ2-5; TRBD2 matches at 7 bases. The V segment lost 0 bases and the J segment 7 bases; nucleotides outside the gene matches: 11. The V gene's germline CDR1 is PRHDT and CDR2 FYEKMQ (reference sequence). The CDR3 is made up of 16 amino acids. The CDR3 sequence is CASSLGQSGIGVTQYF. CDR3 bases: TGTGCCAGCAGCTTAGGACAGAGCGGGATCGGAGTGACCCAGTACTTC.

Written as DNA, the CDR3 is TGTGCCAGCAGCGTCGGAGCCGCCGATATCAACTATGGCTACACCTTC. Its protein is CASSVGAADINYGYTF. This rearrangement joins TRBV9 to TRBJ1-2; D uncertain. The CDR3 length is 16 residues. Trimming shortened V by 2 bases and J by 2 bases, and 16 bases separated the two germline ends. Germline values: CDR1 SGDLS, CDR2 YYNGEE.